One and the same sample provided the 5 T cell receptor beta chains below, sequenced in a study of post-analysis software for immune sequencing data. The study, taken as a whole, reports: Included in a set of about 5 TRBV segments more frequent in patients than controls were TRBV5-6, TRBV5-1 and TRBV20-1.

cDNA libraries of TCR beta carried unique molecular identifiers. TCRdb passed the PCR reads through MiXCR, listing each CDR3 protein once. The sample consists of about 770,000 distinct CDR3 sequences, under 60% of them appearing once. Their recognized antigens are unknown. Sample: blood. Receptors originate from a girl between 5 and 17 years old with multiple sclerosis.

The rearrangement joins TRBV19 to TRBJ2-4; the D gene is possibly TRBD2 (6 bases). Germline CDR1 is LNHDA and CDR2 is SQIVND (reference sequence). The CDR3 is 17 amino acids. The V and J ends lost 3 bases and 6 bases respectively, with 21 bases between them. Here the CDR3 reads CASSIVEGLHSGNIQYF. CDR3 coding DNA: TGTGCCAGTAGTATTGTGGAGGGACTCCATTCCGGAAACATTCAGTACTTC.

The V and J genes are TRBV20-1 and TRBJ2-7, with a weak D call TRBD2 (6 bases). V dropped 0 bases and J dropped 2 bases, with 23 bases sitting between them. Germline V CDR1 and CDR2: DFQATT, SNEGSKA (reference sequence). The length of the CDR3 is 18 residues. CDR3: CSARDTSPGDVGTYEQYF. The CDR3 DNA reads TGCAGTGCTAGAGATACAAGCCCGGGGGACGTCGGTACCTACGAGCAGTACTTC.

The chain has TRBV12-3 or TRBV12-4 and TRBJ1-6; D is unresolved. The CDR3 spans 14 residues. Trimming cost V 2 bases and J 8 bases, with 10 bases left between them. For the CDR3, the DNA is TGTGCCAGCAGTTTACGGGGTCGGGATTCACCCCTCCACTTT. Its protein product is CASSLRGRDSPLHF.

The rearrangement links TRBV3-1 to TRBJ2-7; D gene ambiguous. The CDR3 has 14 amino acids. CDR1 LGHDT and CDR2 YNNKEL come from the germline V gene (reference sequence). V dropped 0 bases and J dropped 2 bases, with 8 bases sitting between them. CDR3 in DNA: TGTGCCAGCAGCCAAGAGGACCGCCCCTACGAGCAGTACTTC. It yields the protein CASSQEDRPYEQYF.

The V gene is TRBV20-1, the J gene TRBJ2-5; D perhaps matches TRBD2 (6 bases). Matching the DNA end better, TRBJ2-7 makes the J call doubtful. The CDR3 has 14 residues. CDR1 DFQATT and CDR2 SNEGSKA come from the germline V gene (reference sequence). The chain's CDR3 is CSARPPGGGFEQYF. Here the CDR3 DNA reads TGCAGTGCTAGACCCCCCGGGGGTGGATTCGAGCAGTACTTC.